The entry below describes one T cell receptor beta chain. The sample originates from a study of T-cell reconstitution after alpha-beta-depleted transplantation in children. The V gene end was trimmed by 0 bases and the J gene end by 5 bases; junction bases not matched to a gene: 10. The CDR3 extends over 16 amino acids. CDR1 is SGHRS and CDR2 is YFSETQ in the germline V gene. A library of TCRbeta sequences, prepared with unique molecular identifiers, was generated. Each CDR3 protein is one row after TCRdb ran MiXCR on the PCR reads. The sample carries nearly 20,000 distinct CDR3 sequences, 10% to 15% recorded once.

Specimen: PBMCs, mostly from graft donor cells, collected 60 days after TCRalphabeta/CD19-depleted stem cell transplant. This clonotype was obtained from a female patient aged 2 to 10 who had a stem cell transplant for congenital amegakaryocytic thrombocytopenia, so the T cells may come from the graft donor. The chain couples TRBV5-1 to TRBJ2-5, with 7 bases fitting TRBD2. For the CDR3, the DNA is TGCGCCAGCAGCTTGGGAGGCGCGGGAGTTAGGGAGACCCAGTACTTC. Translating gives CASSLGGAGVRETQYF.